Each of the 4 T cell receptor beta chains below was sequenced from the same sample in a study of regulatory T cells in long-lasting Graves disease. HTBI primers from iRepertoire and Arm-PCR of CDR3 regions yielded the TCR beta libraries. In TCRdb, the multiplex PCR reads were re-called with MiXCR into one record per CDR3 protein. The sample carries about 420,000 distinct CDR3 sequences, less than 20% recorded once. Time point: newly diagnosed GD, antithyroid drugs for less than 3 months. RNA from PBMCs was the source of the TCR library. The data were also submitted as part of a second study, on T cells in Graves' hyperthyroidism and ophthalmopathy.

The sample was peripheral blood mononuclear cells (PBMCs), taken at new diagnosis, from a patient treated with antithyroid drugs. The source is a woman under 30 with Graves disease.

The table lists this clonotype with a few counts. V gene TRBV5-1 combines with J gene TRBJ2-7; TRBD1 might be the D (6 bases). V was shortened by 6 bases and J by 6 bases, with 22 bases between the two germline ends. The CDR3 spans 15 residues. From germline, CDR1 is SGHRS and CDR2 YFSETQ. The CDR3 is CASKPLTGDRFEQYF. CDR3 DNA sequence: TGCGCCAGCAAACCCCTGACAGGCGACCGTTTCGAGCAGTACTTC.

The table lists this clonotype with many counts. CDR3 sequence reads: CASSPHGNTEAFF. CDR3 bases: TGTGCCAGCAGCCCCCACGGGAACACTGAAGCTTTCTTT. This sequence joins TRBV5-5 and TRBJ1-1, with no clear D. V was shortened by 4 bases and J by 1 base, with 8 bases between the two germline ends. The CDR3 totals 13 residues. Germline CDR1 SGHKS, CDR2 YYEKEE (reference sequence).

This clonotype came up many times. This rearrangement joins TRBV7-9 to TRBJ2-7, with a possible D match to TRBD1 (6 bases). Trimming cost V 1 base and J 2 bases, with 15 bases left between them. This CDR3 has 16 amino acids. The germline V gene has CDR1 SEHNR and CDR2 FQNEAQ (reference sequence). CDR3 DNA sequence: TGTGCCAGCAGCTTAGATTCGGGGCCAGGGGCCTACGAGCAGTACTTC. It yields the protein CASSLDSGPGAYEQYF.

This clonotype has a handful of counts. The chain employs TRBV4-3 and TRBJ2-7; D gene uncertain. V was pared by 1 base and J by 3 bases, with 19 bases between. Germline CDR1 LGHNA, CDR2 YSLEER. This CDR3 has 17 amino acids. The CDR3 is CASSQGASFDVDYEQYF. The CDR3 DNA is TGCGCCAGCAGCCAAGGGGCGTCGTTTGACGTTGACTACGAGCAGTACTTC.